The 22 T cell receptor beta chains in this list originate from one sample, sequenced in a study of T-cell memory formation after mild COVID-19 (dated by TCRdb to the early 2020s). Receptor libraries were prepared by 5' RACE. TCRdb records Illumina NovaSeq 6000 as the sequencer. TCRdb's own reprocessing of the public reads used fastp at Q25 and MiXCR and kept productive beta chains. Each record represents a unique CDR3 protein, reported with the most common genes and DNA among its rows. The sample records approximately 290,000 distinct CDR3 sequences, around 19% of which are singletons. The ten largest clones represent more than 20% of the sample. The specimen was PBMCs or a T cell subset sorted from them (not recorded which). These receptors originate from a young man who had mild COVID-19 (a few samples of this study predate the infection). The sample titles of this study are shuffled in the database, so cell type and time point are left out; the donor was told from shared clones.

The sample holds a few counts of this clonotype. The gene calls are TRBV12-3 or TRBV12-4 and TRBJ2-5; 7 nucleotides agree with TRBD2. V gave up 10 bases and J gave up 3 bases; unmatched junction bases: 8. This CDR3 is 13 amino acids long. CDR3 sequence (DNA): TGTGCCACCGGGCGGAGCGGGGAAGAGACCCAGTACTTC. Protein: CATGRSGEETQYF.

This clonotype was counted many times. V gene TRBV25-1 combines with J gene TRBJ1-1; D gene unclear. V was clipped by 6 bases and J by 3 bases, with 8 bases between them. The CDR3 length is 12 residues. Germline CDR1 and CDR2: MGHDK and SYGVNS. In DNA form, the CDR3 reads TGTGCCAGCAGGTGGGGATACACTGAAGCTTTCTTT. Its translation: CASRWGYTEAFF.

This clonotype was seen a few times. V gene TRBV5-4 combines with J gene TRBJ2-5; possible D gene TRBD2, 6 bases. CDR3 length equals 13 residues. Trimming pared 5 bases from V and 4 bases from J, leaving 12 bases between. Germline CDR1 is SGHNT and CDR2 is YYREEE (reference sequence). The CDR3 protein is CASSKVGGETQYF. Here the CDR3 DNA reads TGTGCCAGCAGTAAAGTGGGGGGAGAGACCCAGTACTTC.

This rearrangement joins TRBV4-3 to TRBJ2-5; perhaps TRBD1 as D (8 bases). V lost 0 bases to trimming and J lost 4 bases, with 21 bases between them. The CDR3 extends over 18 amino acids. The germline V gene has CDR1 LGHNA and CDR2 YSLEER. The CDR3: CASSQDRGDWTGTETQYF. Here the CDR3 DNA reads TGCGCCAGCAGCCAAGATCGGGGGGACTGGACAGGGACAGAGACCCAGTACTTC.

This clonotype was seen only a few times. V usage is TRBV18 and J usage is TRBJ1-6; D is ambiguous. This CDR3 has 13 residues. CDR1 KGHSH and CDR2 LQKENI come from the germline V gene. V was cut by 6 bases and J by 7 bases, with 10 bases left in between. The DNA for the CDR3 is TGTGCCAGCTCCGTCTCAGAAAATTCACCCCTCCACTTT. Translating it yields CASSVSENSPLHF.

This clonotype was picked up a small number of times. The chain uses TRBV20-1 and TRBJ1-2, with no clear D. CDR3 size: 13 residues. Germline V gene data show CDR1 as DFQATT and CDR2 as SNEGSKA (reference sequence). The V end lost 0 bases, the J end lost 8 bases, and 13 bases lay between the germline ends. The CDR3 sequence is CSARDRAFRGYTF. The CDR3 DNA is TGCAGTGCTAGAGATCGGGCTTTTAGAGGCTACACCTTC.

This clonotype turned up a few times. CDR3 bases: TGTGCCACCGCGGACATGCTGGCCTACAATGAGCAGTTCTTC. It is translated as CATADMLAYNEQFF. The chain uses TRBV27 and TRBJ2-1; a possible D gene is TRBD1 (5 bases). CDR3 length equals 14 residues. V was clipped by 10 bases and J by 2 bases, with 15 bases between them. The germline gives CDR1 MNHEY, CDR2 SMNVEV (reference sequence).

V is TRBV7-9 and J is TRBJ2-1; 10 bases align to TRBD1. Per germline, CDR1 SEHNR and CDR2 FQNEAQ (reference sequence). With V trimmed by 5 bases and J by 3 bases, 7 bases remained unmatched. This CDR3 spans 16 amino acids. For the CDR3, the DNA is TGTGCCAGCAGCCATAGACAGGGGGCCTACTACAATGAGCAGTTCTTC. It encodes CASSHRQGAYYNEQFF.

This clonotype was detected only a few times. The chain combines TRBV27 with TRBJ1-1; tentative D call: TRBD1 (5 bases). The ends were cut back, 4 bases at V and 0 bases at J, with 15 bases in the middle. The germline gives CDR1 MNHEY, CDR2 SMNVEV (reference sequence). This CDR3 region has 16 residues. The CDR3 spells CASSSFQRGVNTEAFF. CDR3 in DNA: TGTGCCAGCAGTTCATTTCAAAGGGGAGTGAACACTGAAGCTTTCTTT.

This chain links TRBV27 with TRBJ1-5, with a weak D call TRBD1 (5 bases). The CDR3 is made up of 17 amino acids. Trimming removed 3 bases at V and 0 bases at J, with 15 bases between. Per the germline V gene, CDR1 is MNHEY and CDR2 is SMNVEV (reference sequence). In DNA, the CDR3 is TGTGCCAGCAGTTTTAGGGACCCTCGTCTTAGCAATCAGCCCCAGCATTTT. Protein: CASSFRDPRLSNQPQHF.

This clonotype was seen more than once but under ten times. The chain recombines TRBV4-1 with TRBJ2-5; no clear D gene. This CDR3 comprises 13 residues. Germline-derived CDR1 and CDR2 are MGHRA and YSYEKL. V lost 1 base, J lost 4 bases, and 7 bases lay in between. CDR3 region: CASSQVVSETQYF. For the CDR3, the DNA is TGCGCCAGCAGCCAAGTTGTATCAGAGACCCAGTACTTC.

The chain uses TRBV24-1 and TRBJ1-1; TRBD1 matches 10 bases. CDR1 and CDR2 (germline): KGHDR, SFDVKD. V shed 4 bases and J 4 bases; nucleotides not matched to a gene: 5. The length of the CDR3 is 15 residues. CDR3 in amino acids: CATSDPRTGGTEAFF. The CDR3 DNA reads TGTGCCACCAGTGACCCGAGGACAGGGGGCACTGAAGCTTTCTTT.

This clonotype was picked up a small number of times. The rearrangement uses TRBV20-1 and TRBJ2-3; a possible D gene is TRBD2 (5 bases). The germline V and J ends were trimmed by 4 bases and 0 bases, with 11 bases remaining between them. CDR3 length: 14 amino acids. Germline assignment: CDR1 DFQATT and CDR2 SNEGSKA (reference sequence). The CDR3 region has the DNA TGCAGTGCTAAGGTAGCGTCGAGCACAGATACGCAGTATTTT. It specifies CSAKVASSTDTQYF.

The chain carries TRBV20-1 and TRBJ1-3, with TRBD1 matching 7 bases. After removal of 5 bases from V and 0 bases from J, the junction contained 4 bases not matched to a gene. This CDR3 is 14 amino acids long. In germline, CDR1 is DFQATT, CDR2 SNEGSKA (reference sequence). This chain's CDR3 is CSAPDRVSGNTIYF. The CDR3 DNA reads as TGCAGTGCTCCAGACAGGGTCTCTGGAAACACCATATATTTT.

The gene calls are TRBV5-1 and TRBJ1-1; 7 bases align to TRBD1. This CDR3 comprises 15 residues. V lost 7 bases, J lost 6 bases, and 15 bases stayed unmatched. CDR1 SGHRS and CDR2 YFSETQ come from the germline V gene. The CDR3 sequence: CASASPGGSVPEAFF. CDR3 bases: TGCGCCAGCGCTTCTCCAGGGGGGTCGGTTCCTGAAGCTTTCTTT.

J is TRBJ1-1 and V is TRBV5-4, with 8 nucleotides matching TRBD1. Trimming took 4 bases from V and 1 from J; bases not matched to a gene: 6. Per the germline V gene, CDR1 is SGHNT and CDR2 is YYREEE (reference sequence). CDR3 length: 15 amino acids. Written as DNA, the CDR3 is TGTGCCAGCAGCCGAGCCGGGACAGGGAACACTGAAGCTTTCTTT. Its translation: CASSRAGTGNTEAFF.

V is TRBV7-9 and J is TRBJ1-5, with 7 bases fitting TRBD1. The CDR3 covers 12 residues. Germline values: CDR1 SEHNR, CDR2 FQNEAQ (reference sequence). Trimming at V came to 10 bases and at J to 4 bases, leaving 4 bases not matched to a gene. The CDR3 is CAIGQDNQPQHF. The DNA for the CDR3 is TGTGCCATCGGACAGGATAATCAGCCCCAGCATTTT.

The rearrangement uses TRBV20-1 and TRBJ2-3; D not resolved. Trimming pared 4 bases from V and 0 bases from J, leaving 5 bases between. CDR3 length equals 12 residues. Germline CDR1 reads DFQATT; CDR2 reads SNEGSKA (reference sequence). CDR3 residues: CSAIRSTDTQYF. The DNA for the CDR3 is TGCAGTGCTATAAGAAGCACAGATACGCAGTATTTT.

This chain links TRBV2 with TRBJ2-5, with D unclear. The CDR3 is 11 amino acids. The germline gives CDR1 SNHLY, CDR2 FYNNEI. V lost 6 bases and J 4 bases, leaving 6 bases between the germline ends. In DNA, the CDR3 is TGTGCCAGCAGATCCCTAGAGACCCAGTACTTC. This gives the protein CASRSLETQYF.

There are a few counts of this clonotype. This chain connects TRBV4-3 to TRBJ2-3; TRBD1 agrees at 8 bases. The junction had 8 bases not matched to a gene; V was cut back by 4 bases and J by 2 bases. This CDR3 has 16 amino acids. The germline gives CDR1 LGHNA, CDR2 YSLEER. The chain's CDR3 is CASSPGTGRSTDTQYF. The CDR3 nucleotides read TGCGCCAGCAGCCCCGGGACAGGCAGGTCCACAGATACGCAGTATTTT.

CDR3 nucleotide sequence: TGCGCCAGCAGCTTGGGACAGTCGAACACCGGGGAGCTGTTTTTT. It yields the protein CASSLGQSNTGELFF. The rearrangement links TRBV5-1 to TRBJ2-2, with a weak D call TRBD1 (5 bases). The CDR3 totals 15 residues. Germline loops: CDR1 SGHRS, CDR2 YFSETQ. V shed 0 bases and J shed 0 bases, with 6 bases lying between them.

This clonotype was found once. This rearrangement joins TRBV12-3 or TRBV12-4 to TRBJ1-2; 8 bases line up with TRBD1. V lost 6 bases and J lost 5; bases outside the gene matches: 14. The CDR3 is 16 residues long. CDR3 amino acids: CASRPRQGPWGYGYTF. CDR3 DNA: TGTGCCAGCAGGCCTAGACAGGGGCCCTGGGGATATGGCTACACCTTC.